This note documents a single T cell receptor beta chain sequence. Its antigen is unidentified. Data came from immunoSEQ multiplex PCR; TCRdb stores just in-frame clones and leaves some out. The repertoire includes 70,000 or so clones, approximately 91% of them detected once, and around 2.6% sits in the top ten. This record comes from a study of lymphopenia after photon versus proton radiotherapy. General study points: Larger post-nadir TCR diversity loss correlated inversely with survival in deceased patients. Oligoclonal CD8+ Temra expansion after nadir drove photon patients' diversity drop. Under photons, naive T cells and diversity fell while effector/memory populations rose. Survival link was tested only in deceased patients; proton benefit remains a possibility.

V lost 7 bases to trimming and J lost 1 base; unmatched junction nucleotides: 6. Germline-derived CDR1 and CDR2 are SNHLY and FYNNEI. This CDR3 is 15 amino acids long. The sequence came from a woman between 70 and 85 years old with pancreatic cancer. The sequencing used peripheral blood, collected from a patient treated with photon-based radiotherapy. V usage is TRBV2 and J usage is TRBJ2-2; 7 bases agree with TRBD1. The CDR3 DNA is TGTGCCAGCAATAGACAGGGCCTGAACACCGGGGAGCTGTTTTTT. Translated: CASNRQGLNTGELFF.